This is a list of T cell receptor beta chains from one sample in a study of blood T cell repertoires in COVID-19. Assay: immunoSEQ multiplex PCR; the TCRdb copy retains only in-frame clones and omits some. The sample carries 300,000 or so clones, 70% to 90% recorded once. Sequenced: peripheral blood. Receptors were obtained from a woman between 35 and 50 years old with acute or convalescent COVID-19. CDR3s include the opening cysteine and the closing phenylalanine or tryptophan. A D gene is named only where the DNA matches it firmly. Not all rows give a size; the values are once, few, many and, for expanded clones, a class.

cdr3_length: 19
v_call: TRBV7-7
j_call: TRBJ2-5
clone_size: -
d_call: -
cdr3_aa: CASSLVPSGQSPRGETQYF
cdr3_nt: TGTGCCAGCAGCTTAGTACCCTCTGGACAGTCCCCTCGGGGAGAGACCCAGTACTTC

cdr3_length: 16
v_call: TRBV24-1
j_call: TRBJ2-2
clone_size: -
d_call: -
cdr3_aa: CATNRVSSRPHRGAVF
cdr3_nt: TGTGCCACCAACAGGGTTTCGTCCAGGCCCCACCGGGGAGCTGTTTTT

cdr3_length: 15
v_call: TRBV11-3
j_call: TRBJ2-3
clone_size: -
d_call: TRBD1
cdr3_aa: CASSLGGTATDTQYF
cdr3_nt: TGTGCCAGCAGCTTAGGAGGGACAGCCACAGATACGCAGTATTTT

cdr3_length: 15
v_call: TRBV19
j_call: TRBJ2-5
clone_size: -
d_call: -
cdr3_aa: CASSIGTLERGTQYF
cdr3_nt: TGTGCCAGTAGTATTGGGACTCTGGAAAGGGGGACCCAGTACTTC

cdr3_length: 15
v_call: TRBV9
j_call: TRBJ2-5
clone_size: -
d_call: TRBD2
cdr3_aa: CASSTSGVVQETQYF
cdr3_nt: TGTGCCAGCAGCACTAGCGGAGTCGTACAAGAGACCCAGTACTTC

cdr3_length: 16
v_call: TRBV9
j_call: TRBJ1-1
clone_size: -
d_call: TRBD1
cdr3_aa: CASSVATGTGGTEAFF
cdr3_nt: TGTGCCAGCAGCGTCGCAACCGGGACAGGCGGCACTGAAGCTTTCTTT

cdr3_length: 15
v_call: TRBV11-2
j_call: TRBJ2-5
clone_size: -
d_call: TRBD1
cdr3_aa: CASSPRTGGWETQYF
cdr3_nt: TGTGCCAGCAGCCCCAGGACAGGGGGATGGGAGACCCAGTACTTC

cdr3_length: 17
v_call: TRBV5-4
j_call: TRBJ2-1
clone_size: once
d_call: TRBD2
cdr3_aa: CASSPGTSGVGNHEQFF
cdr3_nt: TGTGCCAGCAGCCCCGGGACTAGCGGGGTTGGGAACCATGAGCAGTTCTTC

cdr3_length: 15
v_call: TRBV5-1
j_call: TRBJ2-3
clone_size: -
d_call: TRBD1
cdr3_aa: CASSTTGYRTDTQYF
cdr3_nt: TGCGCCAGCAGCACGACAGGGTATAGGACAGATACGCAGTATTTT

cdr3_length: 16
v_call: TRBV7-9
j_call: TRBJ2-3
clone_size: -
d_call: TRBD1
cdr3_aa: CASSWGGGQGIDTQYF
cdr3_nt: TGTGCCAGCAGCTGGGGCGGAGGACAGGGAATAGATACGCAGTATTTT

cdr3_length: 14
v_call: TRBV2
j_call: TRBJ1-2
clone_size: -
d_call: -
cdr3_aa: CASSKGTLSYGYTF
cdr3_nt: TGTGCCAGCAGTAAAGGGACACTCAGCTATGGCTACACCTTC

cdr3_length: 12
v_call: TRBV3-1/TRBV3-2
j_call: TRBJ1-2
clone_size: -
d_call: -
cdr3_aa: CASSLRGYGYTF
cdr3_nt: TGTGCCAGCAGCCTCCGGGGGTATGGCTACACCTTC

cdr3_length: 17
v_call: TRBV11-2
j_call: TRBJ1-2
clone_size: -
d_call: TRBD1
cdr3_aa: CASSLVPRDRPPWGYTF
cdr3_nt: TGTGCCAGCAGCTTAGTTCCCCGGGACAGACCTCCCTGGGGCTACACCTTC

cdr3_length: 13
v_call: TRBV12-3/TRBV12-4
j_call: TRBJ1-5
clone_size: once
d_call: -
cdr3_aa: CASSQGSYQPQHF
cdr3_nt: TGTGCCAGCAGTCAGGGGTCGTATCAGCCCCAGCATTTT

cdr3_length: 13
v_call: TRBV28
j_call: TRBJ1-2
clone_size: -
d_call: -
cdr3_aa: CASSLGQVYGYTF
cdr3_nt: TGTGCCAGCAGTTTAGGGCAGGTCTATGGCTACACCTTC

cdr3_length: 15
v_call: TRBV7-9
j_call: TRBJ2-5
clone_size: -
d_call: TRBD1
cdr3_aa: CASSAGQGVGETQYF
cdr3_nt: TGTGCCAGCAGCGCGGGACAGGGCGTGGGGGAGACCCAGTACTTC

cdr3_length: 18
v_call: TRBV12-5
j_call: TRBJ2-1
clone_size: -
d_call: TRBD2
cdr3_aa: CASGLVRDGRGVGNEQFF
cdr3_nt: TGTGCTAGTGGTTTGGTACGGGATGGCCGGGGGGTAGGGAATGAGCAGTTCTTC

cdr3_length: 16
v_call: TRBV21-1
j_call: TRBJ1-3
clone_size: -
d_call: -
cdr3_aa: CASSTQTSGHGNTIYF
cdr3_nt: TGTGCCAGCAGCACCCAGACCTCAGGACATGGAAACACCATATATTTT

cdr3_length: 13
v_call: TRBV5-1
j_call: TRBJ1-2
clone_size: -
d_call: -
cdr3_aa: CASSISGGVGYTF
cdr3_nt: TGCGCCAGCAGCATTTCGGGGGGCGTTGGCTACACCTTC

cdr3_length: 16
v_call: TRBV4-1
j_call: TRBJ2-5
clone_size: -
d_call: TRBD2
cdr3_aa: CASSRSRGGSQETQYF
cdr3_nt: TGCGCCAGCAGTCGTTCGCGGGGAGGGAGTCAAGAGACCCAGTACTTC

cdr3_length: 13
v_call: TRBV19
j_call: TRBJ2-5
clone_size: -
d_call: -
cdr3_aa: CATTGFGGETQYF
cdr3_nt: TGTGCCACCACGGGGTTCGGCGGTGAGACCCAGTACTTC

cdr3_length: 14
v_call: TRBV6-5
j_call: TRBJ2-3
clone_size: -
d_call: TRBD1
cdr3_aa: CASSSGTGADTQYF
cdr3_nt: TGTGCCAGCAGTTCCGGGACAGGGGCAGATACGCAGTATTTT

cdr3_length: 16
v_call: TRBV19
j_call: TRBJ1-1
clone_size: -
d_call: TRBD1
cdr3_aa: CASTFVGQARRGEAFF
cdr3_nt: TGTGCCAGTACCTTCGTGGGACAGGCGAGGCGAGGTGAAGCTTTCTTT

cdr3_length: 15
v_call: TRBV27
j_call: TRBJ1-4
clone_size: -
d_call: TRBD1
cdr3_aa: CASTLLRDRAEKLFF
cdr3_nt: TGTGCCAGCACCTTGCTCCGGGACAGGGCTGAAAAACTGTTTTTT

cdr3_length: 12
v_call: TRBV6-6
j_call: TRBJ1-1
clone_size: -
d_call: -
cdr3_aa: CASHFMNTEAFF
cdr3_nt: TGTGCCAGCCATTTCATGAACACTGAAGCTTTCTTT